This entry features one T cell receptor (beta chain) sequence. Its antigen remains unidentified. This sample is part of a study of monozygotic twins with inflammatory bowel disease. The authors drew approximately 2.3 ml of blood from each donor. Study observations and caveats: Varying immunosuppressive regimens may have increased patient repertoire variability. Differing T cell subtypes remained indistinguishable.

Each CDR3 protein gets one entry in TCRdb, which reprocessed the 5' RACE reads and gives no DNA. The sample table includes approximately 400,000 distinct CDR3 sequences. This CDR3 contains 13 residues. The germline V gene has CDR1 MNHEY and CDR2 SVGEGT. This sequence originates from a human donor with ulcerative colitis or Crohn's disease, or a healthy co-twin of an affected twin (not recorded which). Sequenced: blood. The rearrangement joins TRBV6-2 or TRBV6-3 to TRBJ2-7; TCRdb returns TRBD1, unconfirmable since there is no DNA. CDR3 in amino acids: CASTAQSRDEQYF.